One and the same sample provided the 4 T cell receptor beta chains below, sequenced in a study of cytomegalovirus exposure and HLA in healthy donors. PCR amplification relied on 60 Vbeta primers (plus 13 Jbeta primers). Clones were read by immunoSEQ multiplex PCR, and TCRdb kept only the in-frame ones, dropping some. The sample records some 76,000 clones, less than 85% being singletons. Material for sequencing was PBMCs. The receptors come from a woman between 50 and 59 years old in good health and CMV-seronegative.

The genes are TRBV9 and TRBJ1-2; no clear D. This CDR3 contains 14 residues. V was pared by 4 bases and J by 2 bases, with 12 bases between. Germline V gene data show CDR1 as SGDLS and CDR2 as YYNGEE. Here the CDR3 reads CASSPEGMNYGYTF. In DNA, the CDR3 is TGTGCCAGCAGCCCCGAGGGAATGAACTATGGCTACACCTTC. The entire variable domain, with the rest obtained from reference TRBV9 and TRBJ1-2, is as follows: DSGVTQTPKHLITATGQRVTLRCSPRSGDLSVYWYQQSLDQGLQFLIQYYNGEERAKGNILERFSAQQFPDLHSELNLSSLELGDSALYFCASSPEGMNYGYTFGSGTRLTVV.

V and J are TRBV28 and TRBJ2-7; TRBD2 aligns across 14 bases. The V segment lost 6 bases and the J segment 0 bases; nucleotides outside the gene matches: 13. Germline V CDR1 and CDR2: MDHEN, SYDVKM. The CDR3 is 19 amino acids. CDR3 protein: CASSYPKPTSGRASYEQYF. CDR3 DNA sequence: TGTGCCAGCAGCTACCCGAAGCCGACTAGCGGGAGGGCCTCCTACGAGCAGTACTTC.

This sequence joins TRBV2 and TRBJ1-2; D gene ambiguous. Trimming removed 2 bases from V and 5 bases from J, with 9 bases in between. CDR3 size: 13 residues. Germline lookup yields CDR1 SNHLY and CDR2 FYNNEI. The CDR3 here is CASSEFRGYGYTF. The CDR3 bases are TGTGCCAGCAGTGAATTTAGAGGGTATGGCTACACCTTC.

This chain links TRBV28 with TRBJ1-5; D gene ambiguous. This CDR3 is built from 17 residues. CDR1 and CDR2 (germline): MDHEN, SYDVKM. V shed 2 bases and J shed 4 bases, with 18 bases lying between them. The CDR3 region has the DNA TGTGCCAGCAGTTTAACGGGGTCCGATAGCCCAAATCAGCCCCAGCATTTT. Residues: CASSLTGSDSPNQPQHF.